The rows below give T cell receptor beta chains drawn from one sample of a study of CD8+ T cells in alopecia areata. Only in-frame clones appear in the TCRdb table, and some are missing; sequencing was by immunoSEQ multiplex PCR. The data hold over 150,000 clones, with 40% to 65% observed a single time. Sequencing was performed on CD8+ T cells sorted from blood, taken at week 24, from a patient treated with tofacitinib. These receptors came from a human donor with alopecia areata. Each CDR3 is given with its conserved first and last residue. Each record gives: V gene, D gene, clone size, J gene, CDR3 DNA, CDR3 protein. A D gene is named only where the DNA matches it firmly. Clone sizes are given selectively: once, few, many, or a class where the clone is expanded.

V: TRBV7-6
D: .
size: .
J: TRBJ2-2
DNA: TGTGCCAGCAGCCTGGGCGGGCAGGGGGGCACCGGGGAGCTGTTTTTT
CDR3: CASSLGGQGGTGELFF

V: TRBV15
D: .
size: few
J: TRBJ1-5
DNA: TGTGCCACCAGCGGGTCCTGGAGGGGCAATCAGCCCCAGCATTTT
CDR3: CATSGSWRGNQPQHF

V: TRBV15
D: .
size: few
J: TRBJ1-1
DNA: TGTGCCACCAGCAGCAGAGAGGGCTGGGGCTCAACCAGGGGCACTGAAGCTTTCTTT
CDR3: CATSSREGWGSTRGTEAFF

V: TRBV7-2
D: .
size: few
J: TRBJ1-4
DNA: TGTGCCAGCTTTAACAGCGCTCCTAATGAAAAACTGTTTTTT
CDR3: CASFNSAPNEKLFF

V: TRBV2
D: .
size: .
J: TRBJ1-5
DNA: TGTGCCAGCAGTGAATGGCAGAACAATCAGCCCCAGCATTTT
CDR3: CASSEWQNNQPQHF

V: TRBV30
D: TRBD1
size: .
J: TRBJ2-7
DNA: TGTGCCTGGGCACCCGGGACAGACTACGAGCAGTACTTC
CDR3: CAWAPGTDYEQYF

V: TRBV4-3
D: .
size: few
J: TRBJ2-1
DNA: TGCGCCAGCAGCCACTCCTTGTCACATGAGCAGTTCTTC
CDR3: CASSHSLSHEQFF

V: TRBV7-2
D: .
size: .
J: TRBJ2-7
DNA: TGTGCCAGCAGCCTCCCAACAGGACGGAAAATAAGCTCCTACGAGCAGTACTTC
CDR3: CASSLPTGRKISSYEQYF

V: TRBV30
D: .
size: few
J: TRBJ2-2
DNA: TGTGCCTGGAACAGAGGCACCGGGGAGCTGTTTTTT
CDR3: CAWNRGTGELFF

V: TRBV5-1
D: TRBD1
size: .
J: TRBJ1-1
DNA: TGCGCCAGCACCACAACAGGGGGCACTGAAGCTTTCTTT
CDR3: CASTTTGGTEAFF

V: TRBV2
D: TRBD2
size: .
J: TRBJ2-1
DNA: TGTGCCAGCAGTGGCCCTAGCGGGGGGCATATAGACAATGAGCAGTTCTTC
CDR3: CASSGPSGGHIDNEQFF

V: TRBV27
D: .
size: .
J: TRBJ1-2
DNA: TGTGCCAGCAGTTCGGCAGAAGCTACCTATGGCTACACCTTC
CDR3: CASSSAEATYGYTF

V: TRBV15
D: .
size: .
J: TRBJ2-1
DNA: TGTGCCACCAGCAGAGATGGTGGGAATGAGCAGTTCTTC
CDR3: CATSRDGGNEQFF

V: TRBV6-1
D: .
size: .
J: TRBJ2-1
DNA: TGTGCCAGCAGTGAAGTGAAACATGATGAGCAGTTCTTC
CDR3: CASSEVKHDEQFF

V: TRBV9
D: TRBD2
size: .
J: TRBJ2-2
DNA: TGTGCCAGCAGCGAGAGCGGGGGGCCCACCGGGGAGCTGTTTTTT
CDR3: CASSESGGPTGELFF

V: TRBV29-1
D: .
size: .
J: TRBJ2-7
DNA: TGCAGCGTTGAGGCAGGGTTGTCCTACGAGCAGTACTTC
CDR3: CSVEAGLSYEQYF

V: TRBV5-1
D: .
size: few
J: TRBJ2-7
DNA: TGCGCCAGCAGTCTGGACCGACGAGGCTACGAGCAGTACTTC
CDR3: CASSLDRRGYEQYF

V: TRBV29-1
D: .
size: .
J: TRBJ2-1
DNA: TGCAGCGTTGGAGAGGGGTCGAGCTCCTACAATGAGCAGTTCTTC
CDR3: CSVGEGSSSYNEQFF

V: TRBV15
D: TRBD2
size: .
J: TRBJ2-1
DNA: TGTGCCACCAGCCGAGGACTAGCGGGGGGAGACAATGAGCAGTTCTTC
CDR3: CATSRGLAGGDNEQFF

V: TRBV11-3
D: TRBD1
size: .
J: TRBJ2-5
DNA: TGTGCCAGCAGCTTAGGACATACCCGGGACAGGGCACAAGAGACCCAGTACTTC
CDR3: CASSLGHTRDRAQETQYF

V: TRBV5-6
D: TRBD1
size: few
J: TRBJ2-7
DNA: TGTGCCAGCAGCTTGGGACAGGGGGCCTACGAGCAGTACTTC
CDR3: CASSLGQGAYEQYF

V: TRBV30
D: .
size: once
J: TRBJ2-3
DNA: TGTGCCTGGAGTGTGTTAGCCACAGATACGCAGTATTTT
CDR3: CAWSVLATDTQYF

V: TRBV29-1
D: .
size: .
J: TRBJ2-7
DNA: TGCAGCGTTGACTCTGGGAGTACCTACGAGCAGTACTTC
CDR3: CSVDSGSTYEQYF

V: TRBV29-1
D: TRBD2
size: .
J: TRBJ2-7
DNA: TGCAGCGTAGCGGGGGGACAGAGCTCCTACGAGCAGTACTTC
CDR3: CSVAGGQSSYEQYF

V: TRBV29-1
D: .
size: .
J: TRBJ2-2
DNA: TGCAGCGTTGTAGGGGACACCGGGGAGCTGTTTTTT
CDR3: CSVVGDTGELFF

V: TRBV7-2
D: .
size: .
J: TRBJ2-3
DNA: TGTGCCAGCACCCCCCGGGTAGATACGCAGTATTTT
CDR3: CASTPRVDTQYF

V: TRBV30
D: .
size: .
J: TRBJ1-1
DNA: TGTGCCTGGAGTATTACCAAGGGGAACACTGAAGCTTTCTTT
CDR3: CAWSITKGNTEAFF

V: TRBV29-1
D: TRBD1
size: .
J: TRBJ2-3
DNA: TGCAGCGTTTCTATCCGGGACAGAACTAGCACAGATACGCAGTATTTT
CDR3: CSVSIRDRTSTDTQYF

V: TRBV4-1
D: .
size: .
J: TRBJ1-1
DNA: TGCGCCAGCAGCCAAGAAACAGGCAACACTGAAGCTTTCTTT
CDR3: CASSQETGNTEAFF

V: TRBV29-1
D: .
size: .
J: TRBJ1-1
DNA: TGCAGCGTTGAAGGAGGGTTTGGCACTGAAGCTTTCTTT
CDR3: CSVEGGFGTEAFF

V: TRBV29-1
D: TRBD1
size: .
J: TRBJ2-7
DNA: TGCAGCGTGCGGACAGGGGGCTCCTACGAGCAGTACTTC
CDR3: CSVRTGGSYEQYF

V: TRBV9
D: .
size: .
J: TRBJ2-3
DNA: TGTGCCAGCAGCGTAGTTCCGGGGGCTAGCACAGATACGCAGTATTTT
CDR3: CASSVVPGASTDTQYF

V: TRBV7-9
D: TRBD1
size: .
J: TRBJ2-3
DNA: TGTGCCAGCAGCTTACCTACGGGGACAGAAAGCACAGATACGCAGTATTTT
CDR3: CASSLPTGTESTDTQYF

V: TRBV15
D: .
size: few
J: TRBJ1-1
DNA: TGTGCCACCAGCAGAGATACAGGTGGGGGTACTGAAGCTTTCTTT
CDR3: CATSRDTGGGTEAFF

V: TRBV27
D: .
size: few
J: TRBJ1-2
DNA: TGTGCCAGCAGTCCATTAACGGACAGTGGCTACACCTTC
CDR3: CASSPLTDSGYTF

V: TRBV4-3
D: TRBD2
size: once
J: TRBJ2-1
DNA: TGCGCCAGCAGCCGCGGCGGGGGGGCGGATGAGCAGTTCTTC
CDR3: CASSRGGGADEQFF

V: TRBV9
D: TRBD1
size: .
J: TRBJ1-1
DNA: TGTGCCAGCAGCGAGCGGGACAGGATGAACACTGAAGCTTTCTTT
CDR3: CASSERDRMNTEAFF